Listed below are T cell receptor beta chains from one sample, sequenced in a study of OX40 agonist ivuxolimab in advanced cancers. Sequenced by immunoSEQ multiplex PCR; TCRdb stores in-frame clones only, minus some. Here the sample spans 75,000 to 100,000 clones, more than 80% being singletons. The sequences come from CD4+ or CD8+ T cells sorted from blood, collected in a trial of the OX40 agonist ivuxolimab. These receptors all stem from an adult with an advanced solid tumor such as melanoma, head and neck, liver or kidney cancer. Each CDR3 is given with its conserved first and last residue. The D gene is left open where the match is weak. Part of the rows lack a size; the others show once, few, many or a class for expanded clones.

V,size,D,J,CDR3,DNA
TRBV5-6,once,-,TRBJ2-7,CASSDSLAPYEQYF,TGTGCCAGCAGCGATTCTCTCGCACCCTACGAGCAGTACTTC
TRBV7-3,-,-,TRBJ1-6,CASSPGTANSPLHF,TGTGCCAGCAGCCCCGGGACGGCCAATTCACCCCTCCACTTT
TRBV6-4,-,-,TRBJ2-3,CASSDTGTDTQYF,TGTGCCAGCAGTGACACGGGGACAGATACGCAGTATTTT
TRBV18,once,TRBD1,TRBJ1-1,CASSPSTGVAEAFF,TGTGCCAGCTCACCATCCACAGGGGTAGCTGAAGCTTTCTTT
TRBV30,-,TRBD1,TRBJ1-6,CAWSAYSGTGDSPLHF,TGTGCCTGGAGTGCTTACTCCGGGACAGGGGATTCACCCCTCCACTTT
TRBV7-3,-,-,TRBJ1-1,CASSLRGSNTEAFF,TGTGCCAGCAGCTTAAGGGGTTCGAACACTGAAGCTTTCTTT
TRBV12-5,-,TRBD1,TRBJ1-4,CASGLVRLTGAEQKLFF,TGTGCTAGTGGTTTGGTCCGATTGACAGGGGCCGAGCAAAAACTGTTTTTT
TRBV7-9,-,TRBD1,TRBJ1-1,CASSQGQGVEAFF,TGTGCCAGCAGCCAGGGACAGGGTGTAGAGGCTTTCTTT
TRBV6-5,-,-,TRBJ1-1,CASSYTGNTEAFF,TGTGCCAGCAGTTACACAGGGAACACTGAAGCTTTCTTT
TRBV20-1,few,-,TRBJ1-2,CSGGQGYGYTF,TGCAGTGGAGGTCAGGGCTATGGCTACACCTTC
TRBV27,-,-,TRBJ1-2,CASMGTSFASYGYTF,TGTGCCAGCATGGGGACTTCGTTCGCGTCCTATGGCTACACCTTC
TRBV10-2,-,TRBD2,TRBJ2-7,CASSDPTSGPYEQYF,TGCGCCAGCAGTGACCCCACTAGCGGACCCTACGAGCAGTACTTC
TRBV9,-,-,TRBJ1-5,CASSVGDSNQPQHF,TGTGCCAGCAGCGTAGGGGATAGCAATCAGCCCCAGCATTTT
TRBV7-2,-,-,TRBJ1-3,CASSLAGSSGNTIYF,TGTGCCAGCAGCTTAGCAGGGAGCTCTGGAAACACCATATATTTT
TRBV5-1,-,-,TRBJ2-6,CASSLAEQAPGANVLTF,TGCGCCAGCAGCTTGGCCGAACAGGCCCCTGGGGCCAACGTCCTGACTTTC